Following are 30 T cell receptor beta chains from one sample sequenced in a study of identical twins. MiXCR was run by TCRdb on the 5' RACE reads, yielding one entry per CDR3 protein. The sample records 1.5 million or so distinct CDR3 sequences, under 35% being singletons. What was sequenced was cord blood. The receptors were sampled from a newborn girl in good health.

The chain links TRBV7-2 to TRBJ1-2; D not certain. V gave up 0 bases and J gave up 0 bases, with 8 bases separating them. Germline V gives CDR1 SGHTA, CDR2 FQGNSA. CDR3 length equals 15 residues. For the CDR3, the DNA is TGTGCCAGCAGCTTAGCGGGTGCTCCTAACTATGGCTACACCTTC. It translates to CASSLAGAPNYGYTF.

The chain carries TRBV6-2 or TRBV6-3 and TRBJ2-1; 14 bases are a match to TRBD2. V lost 4 bases and J lost 2; bases outside the gene matches: 7. The germline CDR1 and CDR2 sequences are MNHEY and SVGEGT. The CDR3 has 18 residues. The CDR3 loop is CASSSGTSGRIAYNEQFF. As DNA, the CDR3 is TGTGCCAGCAGTTCCGGGACTAGCGGGAGAATAGCCTACAATGAGCAGTTCTTC.

This clonotype has just a few counts. The genes are TRBV7-9 and TRBJ2-3; D is uncertain. The CDR3 runs 13 residues. Germline assignment: CDR1 SEHNR and CDR2 FQNEAQ (reference sequence). Trimming left V 6 bases short and J 4 bases short, with 11 bases between. The CDR3 nucleotides read TGTGCCAGCAGGGCCAAGGGCCCAGATACGCAGTATTTT. This codes for CASRAKGPDTQYF.

The chain joins TRBV5-1 to TRBJ1-3; D possibly corresponds to TRBD1 (5 bases). Germline V lookup: CDR1 SGHRS, CDR2 YFSETQ. This CDR3 spans 16 amino acids. V lost 4 bases and J lost 4, with 18 bases in between. The CDR3 region is CASSSLPGAQGNTIYF. CDR3 nucleotide sequence: TGCGCCAGCAGCAGTTTACCCGGGGCTCAGGGAAACACCATATATTTT.

V and J are TRBV7-2 and TRBJ2-7, with a tentative D call TRBD2 (5 bases). Trimming took 0 bases from V and 0 from J, leaving 9 bases between them. Germline CDR1 and CDR2: SGHTA and FQGNSA. The CDR3 covers 15 residues. CDR3 bases: TGTGCCAGCAGCTTAGCGCGGGTTCTCTCCTACGAGCAGTACTTC. It encodes CASSLARVLSYEQYF.

The chain has TRBV7-2 and TRBJ2-1; TRBD2 matches 9 bases. This CDR3 spans 15 amino acids. Per germline, CDR1 SGHTA and CDR2 FQGNSA. V dropped 2 bases and J dropped 7; count of bases not matched to a gene: 6. The CDR3 here is CASSLLASGVNEQFF. CDR3 coding DNA: TGTGCCAGCAGCTTATTGGCTAGCGGGGTGAATGAGCAGTTCTTC.

This clonotype was recorded a few times. The chain uses TRBV10-3 and TRBJ1-6; D is possibly TRBD1 (5 bases). Germline CDR1 is ENHRY and CDR2 is SYGVKD. CDR3 size: 17 residues. V lost 7 bases to trimming and J lost 5 bases, with 21 bases between them. The CDR3 sequence: CAITVNGRWGDNSPLHF. The CDR3 DNA sequence: TGTGCCATCACCGTGAACGGGCGTTGGGGGGATAATTCACCCCTCCACTTT.

The chain has TRBV5-1 and TRBJ2-1; D ambiguous. From germline, CDR1 is SGHRS and CDR2 YFSETQ. This CDR3 has 19 residues. V was shortened by 1 base and J by 0 bases, with 20 bases between the two germline ends. The CDR3 loop is CASSLFPPSSMVSYNEQFF. For the CDR3, the DNA is TGCGCCAGCAGCTTGTTTCCCCCCTCTAGTATGGTCTCCTACAATGAGCAGTTCTTC.

This clonotype was picked up a small number of times. A much larger clone sits a single nucleotide away, making a read error possible. This chain uses TRBV12-3 or TRBV12-4 with TRBJ2-5; 8 bases are shared with TRBD1. CDR3 size: 15 residues. The V and J ends lost 3 bases and 11 bases, in that order; junction bases with no gene match: 14. CDR3 nucleotides: TGTGCCAGCAGTTTGGAGAGGACAGGGCGGAATGAGCAGTACTTC. This sequence encodes CASSLERTGRNEQYF.

This clonotype has only a few counts. The chain links TRBV20-1 to TRBJ2-1; 7 positions agree with TRBD2. The CDR3 runs to 15 residues. The V segment lost 1 base and the J segment 4 bases; nucleotides outside the gene matches: 7. Germline V gene sequence: CDR1 DFQATT, CDR2 SNEGSKA (reference sequence). This chain's CDR3 is CSARGSGVKYNEQFF. CDR3 nucleotide sequence: TGCAGTGCTAGAGGGAGCGGGGTGAAATACAATGAGCAGTTCTTC.

This chain joins TRBV5-1 and TRBJ2-1; 8 nucleotides line up with TRBD1. Germline trimming cut 4 bases from V and 8 bases from J; bases unmatched to any gene: 8. The CDR3 consists of 14 residues. Germline values: CDR1 SGHRS, CDR2 YFSETQ. CDR3 in amino acids: CASSRDRPGDEQFF. The DNA of the CDR3 is TGCGCCAGCAGCCGGGACAGGCCTGGGGATGAGCAGTTCTTC.

The J gene is TRBJ2-3, the V gene TRBV20-1; 11 nucleotides align to TRBD1. V lost 0 bases and J lost 4; bases outside the gene matches: 12. This CDR3 is 18 amino acids long. Germline V gene lookup returns CDR1 DFQATT and CDR2 SNEGSKA (reference sequence). The DNA of the CDR3 is TGCAGTGCTAGAGATATTCGCGGGACAGGGGGGATGGCAGATACGCAGTATTTT. Translated, it gives CSARDIRGTGGMADTQYF.

The gene calls are TRBV5-1 and TRBJ1-2; a possible D gene is TRBD1 (5 bases). The CDR3 sequence is 14 residues long. Trimming removed 4 bases at V and 0 bases at J, with 10 bases between. Germline assignment: CDR1 SGHRS and CDR2 YFSETQ. The CDR3 loop is CASSGGPPNYGYTF. In DNA form, the CDR3 reads TGCGCCAGCAGCGGGGGACCCCCTAACTATGGCTACACCTTC.

J is TRBJ1-5 and V is TRBV6-6, with TRBD1 matching over 7 bases. Germline lookup yields CDR1 MNHNY and CDR2 SVGAGI (reference sequence). This CDR3 is 16 amino acids long. The V and J ends lost 6 bases and 0 bases, in that order; junction bases with no gene match: 8. CDR3 region: CASSPQGPYSNQPQHF. CDR3 coding DNA: TGTGCCAGCAGCCCACAGGGGCCTTATAGCAATCAGCCCCAGCATTTT.

The gene calls are TRBV7-2 and TRBJ2-1; the D gene is possibly TRBD2 (6 bases). Germline V gene lookup returns CDR1 SGHTA and CDR2 FQGNSA. The CDR3 totals 12 residues. V was cut by 3 bases and J by 13 bases, with 13 bases left in between. The CDR3 DNA is TGTGCCAGCAGCTTTTGGGGGGAGACCCAGTTCTTC. This encodes CASSFWGETQFF.

For the CDR3, the DNA is TGCAGTGCTAGCCCTTCCCGGAGCGCAGAGACCCAGTACTTC. This codes for CSASPSRSAETQYF. This chain links TRBV20-1 with TRBJ2-7; D not resolved. The tail of the sequence fits TRBJ2-5 better, so the J call may be wrong. This CDR3 has 14 residues. From germline, CDR1 is DFQATT and CDR2 SNEGSKA (reference sequence).

In its sample, this clonotype was seen many times. The chain joins TRBV4-2 to TRBJ2-1; D possibly uses TRBD1 or TRBD2 (5 bases each). Germline loops: CDR1 LGHNA, CDR2 YNFKEQ. Trimming pared 4 bases from V and 5 bases from J, leaving 15 bases between. The CDR3 loop spans 15 amino acids. This chain's CDR3 is CASSREWDADNEQFF. CDR3 nucleotides: TGTGCCAGCAGCCGCGAATGGGACGCTGACAATGAGCAGTTCTTC.

This clonotype was counted only a few times. This could be a read error, since a much larger clone is one nucleotide away. CDR3 protein: CASTGTSGRETQYF. Here the CDR3 DNA reads TGTGCCAGCACTGGGACTAGCGGGAGAGAGACCCAGTACTTC. The rearrangement uses TRBV6-1 and TRBJ2-5; 14 nucleotides line up with TRBD2. CDR3 length: 14 residues. Looked up from germline, CDR1 is MNHNS and CDR2 is SASEGT. The V gene end was trimmed by 7 bases and the J gene end by 4 bases; junction bases not matched to a gene: 2.

The chain employs TRBV20-1 and TRBJ1-1; D is unclear. The CDR3 totals 11 residues. V lost 3 bases to trimming and J lost 10 bases, with 12 bases between them. CDR1 DFQATT and CDR2 SNEGSKA come from the germline V gene (reference sequence). The CDR3 loop reads CSASPQEGAFF. As DNA, the CDR3 is TGCAGTGCTAGTCCCCAGGAGGGAGCTTTCTTT.

In this sample, this clonotype turned up a few times. The chain is built from TRBV3-1 and TRBJ1-2; D uncertain. Germline V gene data show CDR1 as LGHDT and CDR2 as YNNKEL (reference sequence). CDR3 length equals 14 residues. Trimming removed 1 base at V and 6 bases at J, with 12 bases between. CDR3 sequence (DNA): TGTGCCAGCAGCCAAGGAGTAAGAGACGATGGCTACACCTTC. Protein product: CASSQGVRDDGYTF.

Remarks on this clonotype: A much larger clone differs from this one at a single base, so this may be a read error. The V and J genes are TRBV4-2 and TRBJ2-1; the D is unclear. The V gene's germline CDR1 is LGHNA and CDR2 YNFKEQ. The CDR3 spans 15 residues. CDR3 DNA: TGTGCCGGCAGCCAAGATCCGACCTCCTACAATGAGCAGTTCTTC. Its protein product is CAGSQDPTSYNEQFF.

Turning to this clonotype: The junction departs from the called germline gene at one end, perhaps through a read error. This chain joins TRBV10-3 and TRBJ2-5, with TRBD1 identical over 11 bases. The CDR3 length is 20 residues. The germline V gene has CDR1 ENHRY and CDR2 SYGVKD. The CDR3 DNA reads TGTGCCATCGGTGAGACCCTTCCGGGACAGGGGGTCCCTAACCAAGAGACCCAGTACTTC. This gives the protein CAIGETLPGQGVPNQETQYF.

This clonotype was seen at least ten times. The rearrangement links TRBV20-1 to TRBJ1-2; no clear D gene. Trimming pared 2 bases from V and 5 bases from J, leaving 12 bases between. Germline V CDR1 and CDR2: DFQATT, SNEGSKA (reference sequence). The CDR3 is made up of 13 amino acids. CDR3 in amino acids: CSARPDGRYGYTF. The CDR3 DNA reads as TGCAGTGCTAGACCTGACGGGAGGTATGGCTACACCTTC.

The V and J genes are TRBV27 and TRBJ1-6; weak D call: TRBD1 (5 bases). This CDR3 contains 14 residues. V shed 6 bases and J shed 8 bases, with 14 bases lying between them. Germline lookup yields CDR1 MNHEY and CDR2 SMNVEV (reference sequence). The CDR3 region has the DNA TGTGCCAGCAGGCTAGGGACGAGGGATTCACCCCTCCACTTT. Translating it yields CASRLGTRDSPLHF.

This clonotype was picked up a small number of times. The chain joins TRBV28 to TRBJ2-1; 11 nucleotides align to TRBD2. V lost 2 bases to trimming and J lost 7 bases; unmatched junction nucleotides: 4. The length of the CDR3 is 15 residues. Germline assignment: CDR1 MDHEN and CDR2 SYDVKM. In DNA form, the CDR3 reads TGTGCCAGCAGTTTACCCTCTAGCGGGAGGAATGAGCAGTTCTTC. Protein: CASSLPSSGRNEQFF.

This clonotype turned up a few times. The rearrangement joins TRBV11-2 to TRBJ1-4; the D gene is possibly TRBD1 (5 bases). The length of the CDR3 is 13 residues. With 5 bases removed from V and 7 bases from J, the gap between germline ends came to 11 bases. The germline V gene has CDR1 SGHAT and CDR2 FQNNGV. For the CDR3, the DNA is TGTGCCAGCAGCCGGGGGAACCTTGAAAAACTGTTTTTT. Amino acids: CASSRGNLEKLFF. The full variable domain, its missing parts supplied by reference TRBV11-2 and TRBJ1-4, is EAGVAQSPRYKIIEKRQSVAFWCNPISGHATLYWYQQILGQGPKLLIQFQNNGVVDDSQLPKDRFSAERLKGVDSTLKIQPAKLEDSAVYLCASSRGNLEKLFFGSGTQLSVL.

This clonotype was seen many times. The chain joins TRBV29-1 to TRBJ1-2; D perhaps matches TRBD1 (5 bases). The V and J ends lost 2 bases and 2 bases respectively, with 18 bases between them. This CDR3 is built from 16 residues. CDR1 is SQVTM and CDR2 is ANQGSEA in the germline V gene. CDR3 sequence: CSVEQGGGPPNYGYTF. CDR3 sequence (DNA): TGCAGCGTTGAACAAGGCGGGGGACCCCCAAACTATGGCTACACCTTC.

This sequence joins TRBV12-3 or TRBV12-4 and TRBJ2-2; maybe TRBD2 (6 bases). V shed 5 bases and J shed 4 bases, with 14 bases lying between them. This CDR3 has 15 residues. As DNA, the CDR3 is TGTGCCAGCAGTAAAGTGCGGGACGCCACCGGGGAGCTGTTTTTT. It specifies CASSKVRDATGELFF.

The V gene is TRBV12-3 or TRBV12-4, the J gene TRBJ1-1; 11 bases align to TRBD1. CDR3 length equals 16 residues. The trim removed 10 bases at V and 3 bases at J, leaving 13 bases unmatched. CDR3: CATASWDRGWYTEAFF. Here the CDR3 DNA reads TGTGCCACCGCTTCTTGGGACAGGGGGTGGTACACTGAAGCTTTCTTT.

This clonotype came up once. V is TRBV12-3 or TRBV12-4 and J is TRBJ1-5; D remains unclear. V dropped 0 bases and J dropped 6 bases, with 9 bases sitting between them. The CDR3 is made up of 14 amino acids. The CDR3: CASSLAGFIQPQHF. CDR3 bases: TGTGCCAGCAGTTTAGCAGGGTTCATTCAGCCCCAGCATTTT.